These 15 T cell receptor beta chains were all obtained from the same sample, sequenced in a study of T cells in Graves' hyperthyroidism and ophthalmopathy. The TCR beta CDR3 regions underwent amplification using RNA transcripts as the source. An initial round of RT-PCR targeting the TCR CDR3 relied on the HTBI primer set. TCRdb re-derived calls from the multiplex PCR reads in MiXCR, one entry per CDR3 protein. Of 640,000 or so distinct CDR3 sequences listed, 14% are singletons. Sequencing was carried out using blood. These receptors all come from a young woman with Graves' ophthalmopathy.

V gene TRBV6-1 combines with J gene TRBJ2-7, with 7 bases aligning to TRBD2. V lost 4 bases, J lost 3 bases, and 9 bases stayed unmatched. The CDR3 contains 15 residues. From germline, CDR1 is MNHNS and CDR2 SASEGT. The CDR3 nucleotides read TGTGCCAGCAGTGTTGCTAGCGGATACATCTACGAGCAGTACTTC. Residues: CASSVASGYIYEQYF.

V gene TRBV4-1 combines with J gene TRBJ2-7; TRBD1 is a possible D gene (6 bases). V lost 8 bases to trimming and J lost 0 bases, with 11 bases between them. This CDR3 has 13 residues. CDR1 and CDR2 (germline): MGHRA, YSYEKL. The CDR3 nucleotides are TGCGCCAGCGCGGACAGTGACTCCTACGAGCAGTACTTC. As protein: CASADSDSYEQYF.

This clonotype was seen repeatedly, ten times or more. The rearrangement links TRBV28 to TRBJ2-1; no firm D call. The germline gives CDR1 MDHEN, CDR2 SYDVKM. This CDR3 has 15 residues. Trimming removed 5 bases from V and 4 bases from J, with 15 bases in between. DNA of the CDR3: TGTGCCAGCAGTCCAGCCGCTAGACTTTACAATGAGCAGTTCTTC. The encoded protein is CASSPAARLYNEQFF. Together with reference TRBV28 and TRBJ2-1, the CDR3 gives the full variable domain: DVKVTQSSRYLVKRTGEKVFLECVQDMDHENMFWYRQDPGLGLRLIYFSYDVKMKEKGDIPEGYSVSREKKERFSLILESASTNQTSMYLCASSPAARLYNEQFFGPGTRLTVL.

The chain is built from TRBV5-8 and TRBJ2-5; D is undetermined. The CDR3 runs 11 residues. Trimming took 2 bases from V and 7 from J, leaving 6 bases between them. Germline loops: CDR1 SGHTS, CDR2 YDEGEE. The CDR3 coding sequence is TGTGCCAGCAGCTTTGGGTGGACCCAGTACTTC. Encoded protein: CASSFGWTQYF.

This clonotype was recorded a few times. The chain combines TRBV9 with TRBJ1-2; the D is unclear. With 4 bases removed from V and 3 bases from J, the gap between germline ends came to 10 bases. CDR1 is SGDLS and CDR2 is YYNGEE in the germline V gene. This CDR3 is built from 13 residues. CDR3 nucleotides: TGTGCCAGCAGCTGGAAAGCCGACTATGGCTACACCTTC. Translation: CASSWKADYGYTF.

This clonotype was observed a few times. The rearrangement joins TRBV5-1 to TRBJ2-4, with D perhaps assigned TRBD1 or TRBD2 (5 bases each). Trimming cost V 4 bases and J 8 bases, with 22 bases left between them. Germline V lookup: CDR1 SGHRS, CDR2 YFSETQ. This CDR3 is built from 16 residues. The CDR3 reads CASSAWDSYGADIQYF. CDR3 DNA: TGCGCCAGCAGCGCGTGGGATTCATACGGGGCAGACATTCAGTACTTC.

This chain joins TRBV11-3 and TRBJ2-4, with D unresolved. The V end lost 5 bases, the J end lost 2 bases, and 13 bases lay between the germline ends. This CDR3 comprises 15 residues. Germline V CDR1 and CDR2: SGHNT, YENEEA. CDR3 DNA sequence: TGTGCCAGCAGCCCCCGCGCCGGGTCCAAAAACATTCAGTACTTC. Its translation is CASSPRAGSKNIQYF.

J is TRBJ2-7 and V is TRBV24-1; D might be TRBD2 (5 bases). This CDR3 spans 15 amino acids. From germline, CDR1 is KGHDR and CDR2 SFDVKD. Trimming cost V 1 base and J 0 bases, with 9 bases left between them. CDR3 region: CATSDFRAGSYEQYF. Here the CDR3 DNA reads TGTGCCACCAGTGATTTCCGGGCGGGCTCCTACGAGCAGTACTTC.

This clonotype was seen ten or more times. V gene TRBV12-3 or TRBV12-4 combines with J gene TRBJ2-1, with TRBD2 matching 8 bases. The CDR3 loop spans 16 amino acids. V lost 5 bases and J lost 8; bases outside the gene matches: 14. CDR3: CASSGEGLAGGHEQFF. The CDR3 coding sequence is TGTGCCAGCAGTGGGGAAGGGCTAGCGGGTGGTCATGAGCAGTTCTTC.

This clonotype appeared many times. The J gene is TRBJ1-5, the V gene TRBV12-3 or TRBV12-4, with 7 bases fitting TRBD1. The ends lost 6 bases at V and 2 bases at J; junction bases unmatched: 16. The CDR3 loop spans 18 amino acids. The CDR3 DNA follows: TGTGCCAGCAGCCCGCCCGGGACAGACACCAGTGGCAATCAGCCCCAGCATTTT. Translation gives CASSPPGTDTSGNQPQHF.

This clonotype was recorded at least ten times. The rearrangement uses TRBV27 and TRBJ2-1; D gene unclear. Trimming pared 6 bases from V and 5 bases from J, leaving 17 bases between. The CDR3 spans 15 residues. CDR1 is MNHEY, CDR2 SMNVEV, per germline (reference sequence). The chain's CDR3 is CASSSLGMGNNEQFF. The CDR3 DNA follows: TGTGCCAGCAGCTCCCTAGGCATGGGCAACAATGAGCAGTTCTTC.

This clonotype was detected many times. The V call is TRBV2, the J call TRBJ1-2, with no clear D. Germline CDR1 reads SNHLY; CDR2 reads FYNNEI. The V end was cut by 5 bases, the J end by 6 bases, with 10 bases between. CDR3 length equals 12 residues. This CDR3 is CASSLGSHGYTF. The CDR3 bases are TGTGCCAGCAGTCTCGGGAGTCATGGCTACACCTTC.

The sample holds a few counts of this clonotype. The V call is TRBV9, the J call TRBJ1-1, with D unresolved. V was trimmed by 0 bases and J by 0 bases, leaving 12 bases between them. The CDR3 has 16 amino acids. Germline V gives CDR1 SGDLS, CDR2 YYNGEE. The CDR3 DNA reads as TGTGCCAGCAGCGTAGCCGCAGGCTACATGAACACTGAAGCTTTCTTT. Amino acid sequence: CASSVAAGYMNTEAFF.

This clonotype came up a few times. The CDR3 DNA reads TGTGCCAGTAGTATCACCGGAGAGGGGGGAAACACCATATATTTT. This codes for CASSITGEGGNTIYF. This chain joins TRBV19 and TRBJ1-3; a possible D gene is TRBD1 (5 bases). V lost 3 bases, J lost 4 bases, and 13 bases lay in between. Germline V gives CDR1 LNHDA, CDR2 SQIVND (reference sequence). The CDR3 spans 15 residues.

This clonotype was detected ten times or more. V is TRBV29-1 and J is TRBJ1-1, with a possible D match to TRBD1 (6 bases). The CDR3 loop spans 14 amino acids. In germline, CDR1 is SQVTM, CDR2 ANQGSEA. The germline V and J ends were trimmed by 7 bases and 1 base, with 16 bases remaining between them. For the CDR3, the DNA is TGCAGCGCCGGGGTGGGGGCTTGGAACACTGAAGCTTTCTTT. Amino acid sequence: CSAGVGAWNTEAFF.